This T cell receptor beta chain derives from a study of T cell repertoires in cytomegalovirus infection. The sample holds a few counts of this clonotype. The antigen remains unidentified. This CDR3 contains 14 residues. V lost 5 bases, J lost 5 bases, and 7 bases stayed unmatched. TCRdb independently ran MiXCR on the reads; one entry per CDR3 protein. Altogether roughly 920,000 distinct CDR3 sequences are present, around 32% being singletons, with the ten largest covering roughly an eighth. The J gene is TRBJ2-7, the V gene TRBV23-1, with TRBD1 matching 9 bases. Being an ORF, TRBV23-1 has a function that is uncertain. The sequenced sample was cultured CD8+ T cells from PBMCs, obtained from culture after CMV antigen stimulation. The clonotype originates from a human donor in good health (CMV status not recorded). Some clones in this sample may be carry-over from other donors' samples. The CDR3 DNA sequence: TGCGCCAGCAGTAATAGACAGGGGGTGAACGAGCAGTACTTC. The encoded protein is CASSNRQGVNEQYF.